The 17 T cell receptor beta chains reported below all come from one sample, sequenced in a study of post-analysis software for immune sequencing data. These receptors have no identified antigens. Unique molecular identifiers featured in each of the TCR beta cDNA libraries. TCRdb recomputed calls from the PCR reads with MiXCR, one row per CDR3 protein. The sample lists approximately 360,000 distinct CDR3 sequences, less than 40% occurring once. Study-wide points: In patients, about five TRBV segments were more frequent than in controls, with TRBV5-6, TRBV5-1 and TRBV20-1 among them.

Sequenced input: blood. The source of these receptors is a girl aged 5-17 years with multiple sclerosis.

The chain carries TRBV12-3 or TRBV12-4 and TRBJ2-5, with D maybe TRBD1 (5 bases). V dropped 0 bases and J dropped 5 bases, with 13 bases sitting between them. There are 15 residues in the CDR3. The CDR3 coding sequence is TGTGCCAGCAGTTTAGCTCTAGGGGCACGGGAGACCCAGTACTTC. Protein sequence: CASSLALGARETQYF.

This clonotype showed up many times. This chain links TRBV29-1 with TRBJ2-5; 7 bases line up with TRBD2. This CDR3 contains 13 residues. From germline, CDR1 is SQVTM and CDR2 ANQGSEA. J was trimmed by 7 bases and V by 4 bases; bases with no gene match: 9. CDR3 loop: CSVGSSGEATQYF. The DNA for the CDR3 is TGCAGCGTTGGGTCCAGCGGGGAAGCGACCCAGTACTTC.

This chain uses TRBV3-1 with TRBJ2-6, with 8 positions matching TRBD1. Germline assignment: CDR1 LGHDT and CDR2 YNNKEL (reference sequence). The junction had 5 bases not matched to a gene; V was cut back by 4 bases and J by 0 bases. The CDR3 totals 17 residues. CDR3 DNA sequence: TGTGCCAGCAGCCGACAGGGGCCATTCTCTGGGGCCAACGTCCTGACTTTC. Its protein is CASSRQGPFSGANVLTF. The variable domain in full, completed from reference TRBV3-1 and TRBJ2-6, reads DTAVSQTPKYLVTQMGNDKSIKCEQNLGHDTMYWYKQDSKKFLKIMFSYNNKELIINETVPNRFSPKSPDKAHLNLHINSLELGDSAVYFCASSRQGPFSGANVLTFGAGSRLTVL.

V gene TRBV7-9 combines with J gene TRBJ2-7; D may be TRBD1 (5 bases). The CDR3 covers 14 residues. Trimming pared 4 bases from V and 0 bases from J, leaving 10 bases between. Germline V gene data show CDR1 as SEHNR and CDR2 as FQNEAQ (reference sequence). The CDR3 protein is CASSSQGFSYEQYF. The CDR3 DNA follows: TGTGCCAGCAGCTCCCAGGGTTTCTCCTACGAGCAGTACTTC.

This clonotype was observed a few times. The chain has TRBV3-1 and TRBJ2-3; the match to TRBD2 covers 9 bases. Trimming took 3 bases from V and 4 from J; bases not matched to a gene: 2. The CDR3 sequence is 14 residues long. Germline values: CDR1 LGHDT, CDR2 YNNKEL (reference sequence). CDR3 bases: TGTGCCAGCAGCCAGCGCGGGGGGGCAGATACGCAGTATTTT. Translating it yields CASSQRGGADTQYF.

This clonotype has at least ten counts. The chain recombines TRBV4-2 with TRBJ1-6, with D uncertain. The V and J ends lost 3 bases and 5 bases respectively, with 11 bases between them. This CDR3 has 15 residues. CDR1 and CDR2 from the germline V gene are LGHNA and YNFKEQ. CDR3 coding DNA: TGTGCCAGCAGCCACCTGGACGGAGATAATTCACCCCTCCACTTT. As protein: CASSHLDGDNSPLHF.

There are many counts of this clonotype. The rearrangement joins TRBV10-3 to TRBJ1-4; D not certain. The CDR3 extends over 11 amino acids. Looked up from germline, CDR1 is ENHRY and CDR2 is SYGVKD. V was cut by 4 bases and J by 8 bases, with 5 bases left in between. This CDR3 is CAISAGEKLFF. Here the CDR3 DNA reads TGTGCCATCAGTGCGGGAGAAAAACTGTTTTTT.

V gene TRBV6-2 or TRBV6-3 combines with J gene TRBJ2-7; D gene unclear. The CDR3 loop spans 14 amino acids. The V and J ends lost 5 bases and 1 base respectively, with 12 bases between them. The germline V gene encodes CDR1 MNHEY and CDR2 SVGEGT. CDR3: CASSHKVTSYEQYF. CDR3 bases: TGTGCCAGCAGTCACAAGGTGACATCCTACGAGCAGTACTTC.

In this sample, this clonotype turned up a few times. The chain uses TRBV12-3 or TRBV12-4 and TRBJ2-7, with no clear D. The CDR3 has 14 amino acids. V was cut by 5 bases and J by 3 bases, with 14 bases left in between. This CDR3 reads CASSPRPSYYEQYF. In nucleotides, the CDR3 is TGTGCCAGCAGTCCCCGACCGAGCTACTACGAGCAGTACTTC.

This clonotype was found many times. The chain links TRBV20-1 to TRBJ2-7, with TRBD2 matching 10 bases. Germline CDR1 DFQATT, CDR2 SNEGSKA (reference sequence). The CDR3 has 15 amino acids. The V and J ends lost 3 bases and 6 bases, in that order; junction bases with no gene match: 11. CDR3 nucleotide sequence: TGCAGTGCTAGCCGGGCTCTAGCGGGGGTGGTCGAGCAGTACTTC. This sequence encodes CSASRALAGVVEQYF.

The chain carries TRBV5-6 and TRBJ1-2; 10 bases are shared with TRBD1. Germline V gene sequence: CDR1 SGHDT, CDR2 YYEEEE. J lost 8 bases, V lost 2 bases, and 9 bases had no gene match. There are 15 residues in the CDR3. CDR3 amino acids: CASSFSQGTGAGYTF. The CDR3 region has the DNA TGTGCCAGCAGCTTCTCTCAAGGGACAGGGGCCGGCTACACCTTC.

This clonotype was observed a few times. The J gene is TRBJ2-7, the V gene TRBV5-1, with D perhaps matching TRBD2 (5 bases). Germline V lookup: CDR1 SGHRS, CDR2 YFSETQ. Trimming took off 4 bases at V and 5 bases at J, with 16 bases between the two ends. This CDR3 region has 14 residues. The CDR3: CASSGGGRVNEQYF. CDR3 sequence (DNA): TGCGCCAGCAGCGGAGGAGGTAGGGTAAACGAGCAGTACTTC.

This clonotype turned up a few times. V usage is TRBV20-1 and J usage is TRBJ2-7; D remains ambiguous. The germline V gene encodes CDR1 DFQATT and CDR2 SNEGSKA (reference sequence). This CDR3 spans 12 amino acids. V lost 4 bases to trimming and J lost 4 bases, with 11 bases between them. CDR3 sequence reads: CSATPEEYEQYF. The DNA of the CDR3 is TGCAGTGCTACTCCCGAGGAATACGAGCAGTACTTC.

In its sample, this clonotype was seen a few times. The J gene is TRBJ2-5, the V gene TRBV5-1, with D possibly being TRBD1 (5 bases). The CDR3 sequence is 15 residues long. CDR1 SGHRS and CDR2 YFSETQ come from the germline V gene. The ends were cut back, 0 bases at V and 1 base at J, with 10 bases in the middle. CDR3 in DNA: TGCGCCAGCAGCTTGGGGGCAGGGCCCCAAGAGACCCAGTACTTC. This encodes CASSLGAGPQETQYF. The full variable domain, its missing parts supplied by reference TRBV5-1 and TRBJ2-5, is KAGVTQTPRYLIKTRGQQVTLSCSPISGHRSVSWYQQTPGQGLQFLFEYFSETQRNKGNFPGRFSGRQFSNSRSEMNVSTLELGDSALYLCASSLGAGPQETQYFGPGTRLLVL.

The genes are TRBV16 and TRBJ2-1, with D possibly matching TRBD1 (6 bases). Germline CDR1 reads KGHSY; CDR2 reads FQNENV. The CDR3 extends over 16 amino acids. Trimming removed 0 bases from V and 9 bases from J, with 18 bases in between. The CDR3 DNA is TGTGCCAGCAGCCAATCCCGGCAGGGGAAATTTGGTGAGCAGTTCTTC. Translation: CASSQSRQGKFGEQFF.

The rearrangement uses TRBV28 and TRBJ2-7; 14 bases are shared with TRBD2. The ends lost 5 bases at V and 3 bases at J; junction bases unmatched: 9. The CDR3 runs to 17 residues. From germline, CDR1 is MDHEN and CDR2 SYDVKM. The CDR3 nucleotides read TGTGCCAGCAGTACTCTGGGACTAGCGGGGGCCGACTACGAGCAGTACTTC. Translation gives CASSTLGLAGADYEQYF.

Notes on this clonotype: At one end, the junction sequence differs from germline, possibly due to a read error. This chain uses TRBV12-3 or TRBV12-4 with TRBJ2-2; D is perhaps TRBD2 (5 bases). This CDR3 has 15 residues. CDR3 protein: CASSPNRLNAGEQFF. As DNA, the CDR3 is TGTGCCAGCAGTCCTAATCGATTGAACGCCGGGGAGCAGTTTTTT.